The sequence of this TCR beta chain was determined in a study of blood T cell repertoires in COVID-19 (dated by TCRdb to 2020 to 2021). Notes on the research overall: The collaborator samples originated in the United States, Italy and Spain and spanned the acute and convalescent phases of COVID-19. The material from the prospective study consisted of cDNA or gDNA derived from T cells, B-cell-depleted T cells, or PBMCs. Deeply sampled blood TCRbeta repertoires from subjects exposed to, actively infected with, or recovered from COVID-19 were included in the dataset. A freely available public database, intended as a resource for researchers studying the immune response to SARS-CoV-2, is where the repertoires were released. Samples came from the ongoing ImmuneRACE study (first 160 participants) plus 1,254 subjects from 6 global collaborators. The sample metadata nearly always contained a de-identified subject ID, COVID-19 status, age in years and sex. Where available, HLA class I and class II types were taken from metadata supplied by the sample provider and were not determined by assay-based typing. General study outcomes and caveats: The amount of clinical and demographic metadata varied by source and participant and was provided uncurated.

The immunoSEQ Assay, a bias-controlled multiplex PCR, was used to amplify TCRbeta CDR3 regions from genomic DNA. Turning to the authors' computational methods: Within the assay, amplification of reference gene primers was used to estimate how many nucleated cells each sample contained. Sequence reads were collapsed and filtered to measure the absolute abundance of every unique TCRbeta CDR3 rearrangement. Productive Simpson clonality was computed per sample as the square root of Simpson's diversity index over productive rearrangements. TCRdb mirrors the immuneACCESS table, restricted to in-frame sequences. Some clones are absent from its copies; in checked studies, under half trace to an unresolved V gene, and the reason for the others is unknown. V, J and clone size were drawn from that table, and D and trimming were deduced from the DNA. The sample yields approximately 230,000 clones; around 85% were counted once. The ten largest clones add up to roughly 10% of the sample.

Whole blood was collected in K2EDTA tubes by collaborating institutions according to the institutions' own protocols. Collaborator samples were shipped for TCRbeta analysis as frozen whole blood, isolated PBMCs, or DNA extracted from either sample type. In regard to this clone: Its antigen specificity is not known. No base quality information exists; no much larger clone differs at one position. Other DNA sequences within the sample encode an identical CDR3.

CDR3 length: 14 amino acids, cysteine to phenylalanine. The CDR3 DNA has 42 bases and is translated from base 1. Clipping removes 6 bases from V and 7 bases from J, with 5 as the unmatched junction base count. The germline V gene encodes CDR1 MRHNA and CDR2 SNTAGT. Recombination linked TRBV6-4 to TRBJ1-6, and TRBD1 matches 8 of the central bases. Sequenced: peripheral blood. This sequence originates from a man older than 75 with acute or convalescent COVID-19. The CDR3 in this case is CASSPGQANSPLHF. The DNA reads TGTGCCAGCAGCCCGGGACAGGCGAATTCACCCCTCCACTTT.